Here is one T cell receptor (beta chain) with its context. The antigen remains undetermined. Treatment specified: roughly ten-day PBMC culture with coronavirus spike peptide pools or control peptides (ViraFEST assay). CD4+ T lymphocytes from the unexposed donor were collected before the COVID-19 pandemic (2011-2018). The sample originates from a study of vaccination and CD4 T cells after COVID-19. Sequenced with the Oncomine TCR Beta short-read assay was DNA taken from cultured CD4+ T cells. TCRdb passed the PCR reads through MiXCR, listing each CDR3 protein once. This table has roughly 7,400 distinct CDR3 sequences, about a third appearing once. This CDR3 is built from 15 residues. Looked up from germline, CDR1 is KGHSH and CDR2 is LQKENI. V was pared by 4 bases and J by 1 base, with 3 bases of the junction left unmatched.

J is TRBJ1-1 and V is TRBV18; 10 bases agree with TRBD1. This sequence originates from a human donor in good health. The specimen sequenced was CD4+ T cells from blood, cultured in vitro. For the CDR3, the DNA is TGTGCCAGCTCACGACAGGGGGCGACGAACACTGAAGCTTTCTTT. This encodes CASSRQGATNTEAFF.